A single sample is the source of the 16 T cell receptor beta chains below, sequenced in a study of shared clonotypes between healthy human individuals. Sequencing was performed with immunoSEQ multiplex PCR; in TCRdb, only in-frame clones are kept and a portion is missing. The sample comprises approximately 2.5 million clones, roughly 93% of which are singletons, and more than 0.35% rests with the top ten. The sample comprised naive CD4+ T cells from PBMCs. As for subset: CD45RA+ positively selected. The receptors stem from a man aged 18 to 29 in good health. Some clones in this sample may be carry-over from other donors' samples.

This clone was counted a single time. The chain carries TRBV2 and TRBJ1-2; 7 positions match TRBD1. The CDR3 has 15 amino acids. From germline, CDR1 is SNHLY and CDR2 FYNNEI. The trim removed 4 bases at V and 1 base at J, leaving 6 bases unmatched. CDR3 in amino acids: CASSAGTANNYGYTF. The CDR3 nucleotides read TGTGCCAGCAGTGCCGGGACAGCTAATAACTATGGCTACACCTTC.

This chain links TRBV28 with TRBJ2-1, with a tentative D call TRBD2 (6 bases). CDR3 length: 13 amino acids. CDR1 MDHEN and CDR2 SYDVKM come from the germline V gene. V gave up 10 bases and J gave up 6 bases, with 16 bases separating them. The CDR3 loop reads CATREVGGNEQFF. The CDR3 DNA reads as TGTGCCACGAGGGAGGTGGGGGGCAATGAGCAGTTCTTC.

This chain connects TRBV21-1 to TRBJ2-3; TRBD1, the table's D call, lacks a check against the DNA. TRBV21-1 is given as a pseudogene. The CDR3 has 16 residues. CDR3 coding DNA: TGTGCCAGCAGCAGACAGACAGGGTGGGGCGCAGATACGCAGTATTTT. It yields the protein CASSRQTGWGADTQYF.

The rearrangement joins TRBV2 to TRBJ2-3, with D uncertain. V lost 7 bases and J 2 bases, leaving 13 bases between the germline ends. CDR1 is SNHLY, CDR2 FYNNEI, per germline. The CDR3 length is 14 residues. The CDR3 DNA reads TGTGCCAGCAACCCCGCAAGGTCCACAGATACGCAGTATTTT. Protein: CASNPARSTDTQYF.

V is TRBV9 and J is TRBJ2-1; perhaps TRBD1 as D (5 bases). V was shortened by 0 bases and J by 6 bases, with 10 bases between the two germline ends. This CDR3 contains 14 residues. CDR1 and CDR2 from the germline V gene are SGDLS and YYNGEE. As DNA, the CDR3 is TGTGCCAGCAGCGTAGAATGGGGCGGCAATGAGCAGTTCTTC. It encodes CASSVEWGGNEQFF.

The CDR3 region is CASTLDRNYGYTF. The CDR3 DNA reads as TGTGCCAGCACCCTGGACAGGAACTATGGCTACACCTTC. The J gene is TRBJ1-2, the V gene TRBV6-5; 7 bases match TRBD1. J was trimmed by 2 bases and V by 7 bases; bases with no gene match: 4. The CDR3 extends over 13 amino acids. The germline V gene has CDR1 MNHEY and CDR2 SVGAGI.

In the case of this clone: The same CDR3 also results from other DNA sequences found in this sample. The chain is built from TRBV5-4 and TRBJ2-5; TRBD1 aligns across 8 bases. CDR3 length: 15 amino acids. J was trimmed by 1 base and V by 0 bases; bases with no gene match: 2. Per germline, CDR1 SGHNT and CDR2 YYREEE (reference sequence). This CDR3 reads CASSLGGQGQETQYF. The CDR3 DNA reads TGTGCCAGCAGCTTGGGAGGACAGGGCCAAGAGACCCAGTACTTC.

The chain couples TRBV28 to TRBJ1-3; no clear D gene. V was pared by 11 bases and J by 0 bases, with 14 bases between. The CDR3 is made up of 14 amino acids. Germline V gives CDR1 MDHEN, CDR2 SYDVKM. DNA of the CDR3: TGTGCCGCAGTTAAGACTAGCTCTGGAAACACCATATATTTT. It yields the protein CAAVKTSSGNTIYF.

V is TRBV28 and J is TRBJ2-2; D is perhaps TRBD2 (5 bases). Trimming removed 2 bases from V and 9 bases from J, with 7 bases in between. CDR3 length: 12 residues. Germline V gene lookup returns CDR1 MDHEN and CDR2 SYDVKM. Written as DNA, the CDR3 is TGTGCCAGCAGTTTACGGGGTAGGGAGCTGTTTTTT. It specifies CASSLRGRELFF.

The chain joins TRBV28 to TRBJ2-7; D gene ambiguous. CDR1 is MDHEN and CDR2 is SYDVKM in the germline V gene. Deletions cut 7 bases from V and 2 bases from J, with 12 bases between. The length of the CDR3 is 13 residues. The CDR3 DNA sequence: TGTGCCAGCACCAGTCTCCCGGCCTACGAGCAGTACTTC. As protein: CASTSLPAYEQYF.

This clone has just one count. The rearrangement uses TRBV2 and TRBJ1-5; no clear D. Per germline, CDR1 SNHLY and CDR2 FYNNEI. V shed 3 bases and J shed 3 bases, with 12 bases lying between them. The CDR3 extends over 15 amino acids. The CDR3 nucleotides read TGTGCCAGCAGTGATAGGGTCAGTTTCAATCAGCCCCAGCATTTT. This codes for CASSDRVSFNQPQHF. Drawing the rest from reference TRBV2 and TRBJ1-5, the complete variable domain is EPEVTQTPSHQVTQMGQEVILRCVPISNHLYFYWYRQILGQKVEFLVSFYNNEISEKSEIFDDQFSVERPDGSNFTLKIRSTKLEDSAMYFCASSDRVSFNQPQHFGDGTRLSIL.

This clone has only a few counts. J is TRBJ1-5 and V is TRBV28; D is undetermined. From germline, CDR1 is MDHEN and CDR2 SYDVKM. This CDR3 is built from 13 residues. V lost 6 bases to trimming and J lost 6 bases, with 12 bases between them. Here the CDR3 reads CASSLYSTQPQHF. CDR3 nucleotides: TGTGCCAGCAGCCTTTACAGTACTCAGCCCCAGCATTTT.

This clone came up once. The CDR3 loop is CASGLEVDTQYF. The CDR3 DNA reads TGTGCCAGCGGGCTAGAGGTAGATACGCAGTATTTT. The gene calls are TRBV2 and TRBJ2-3; D not certain. V was cut by 8 bases and J by 5 bases, with 11 bases left in between. The CDR3 covers 12 residues. Germline lookup yields CDR1 SNHLY and CDR2 FYNNEI.

This rearrangement joins TRBV7-3 to TRBJ2-1; D uncertain. V was cut by 5 bases and J by 9 bases, with 11 bases left in between. CDR3 length equals 12 residues. Germline-derived CDR1 and CDR2 are SGHTA and FQGTGA. The CDR3 region is CASSLPPGEQFF. CDR3 in DNA: TGTGCCAGCAGCCTCCCACCGGGTGAGCAGTTCTTC.

This sequence joins TRBV30 and TRBJ2-7; D unclear. Germline CDR1 GTSNPN, CDR2 SVGIG (reference sequence). The V gene lost 2 bases and the J gene lost 3 bases, with 5 bases spanning the gap. There are 11 residues in the CDR3. CDR3 loop: CAWSTDYEQYF. CDR3 coding DNA: TGTGCCTGGAGTACAGACTACGAGCAGTACTTC.

The chain uses TRBV5-3 and TRBJ1-1, with D hard to call. TRBV5-3 is filed as an ORF, its function uncertain. The germline V and J ends were trimmed by 4 bases and 1 base, with 17 bases remaining between them. CDR3 length equals 16 residues. CDR3 DNA sequence: TGTGCCAGAAGCCGCGGGTCTAGAGTCCAGAACACTGAAGCTTTCTTT. As protein: CARSRGSRVQNTEAFF.